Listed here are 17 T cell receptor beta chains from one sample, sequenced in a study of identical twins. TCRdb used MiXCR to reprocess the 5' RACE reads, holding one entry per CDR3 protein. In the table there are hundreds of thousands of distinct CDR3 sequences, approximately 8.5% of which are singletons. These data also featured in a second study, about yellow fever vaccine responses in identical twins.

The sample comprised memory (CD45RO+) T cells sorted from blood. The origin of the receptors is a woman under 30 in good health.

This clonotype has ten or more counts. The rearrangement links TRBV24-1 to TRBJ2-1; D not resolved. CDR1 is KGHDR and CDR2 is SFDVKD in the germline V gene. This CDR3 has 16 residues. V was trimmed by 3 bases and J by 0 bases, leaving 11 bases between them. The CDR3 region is CATSDRGASSYNEQFF. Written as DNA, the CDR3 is TGTGCCACCAGTGATCGTGGAGCCAGCTCCTACAATGAGCAGTTCTTC.

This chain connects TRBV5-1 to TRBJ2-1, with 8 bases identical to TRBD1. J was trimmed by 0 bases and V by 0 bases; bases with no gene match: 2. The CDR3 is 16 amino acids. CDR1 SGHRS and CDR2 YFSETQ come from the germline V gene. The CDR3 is CASSLAGTGSYNEQFF. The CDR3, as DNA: TGCGCCAGCAGCTTGGCCGGGACAGGCTCCTACAATGAGCAGTTCTTC.

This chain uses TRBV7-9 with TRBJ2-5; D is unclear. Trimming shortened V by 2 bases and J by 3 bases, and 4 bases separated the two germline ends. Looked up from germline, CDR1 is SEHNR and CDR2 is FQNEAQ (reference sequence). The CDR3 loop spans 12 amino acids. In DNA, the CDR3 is TGTGCCAGCAGCTTAAGGGAAGAGACCCAGTACTTC. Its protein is CASSLREETQYF.

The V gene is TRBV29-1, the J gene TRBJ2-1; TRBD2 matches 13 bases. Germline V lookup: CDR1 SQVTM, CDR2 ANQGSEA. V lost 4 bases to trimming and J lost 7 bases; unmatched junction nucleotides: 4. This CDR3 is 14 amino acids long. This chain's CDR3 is CSVGRLAGGNEQFF. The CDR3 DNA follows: TGCAGCGTTGGTCGACTAGCGGGGGGAAATGAGCAGTTCTTC.

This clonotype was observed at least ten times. CDR3: CAISESAGEQFF. CDR3 in DNA: TGTGCCATCAGTGAGTCTGCAGGAGAGCAGTTCTTC. The chain recombines TRBV10-3 with TRBJ2-1; no reliable D call. V lost 0 bases, J lost 10 bases, and 7 bases lay in between. CDR1 is ENHRY and CDR2 is SYGVKD in the germline V gene. The CDR3 runs to 12 residues.

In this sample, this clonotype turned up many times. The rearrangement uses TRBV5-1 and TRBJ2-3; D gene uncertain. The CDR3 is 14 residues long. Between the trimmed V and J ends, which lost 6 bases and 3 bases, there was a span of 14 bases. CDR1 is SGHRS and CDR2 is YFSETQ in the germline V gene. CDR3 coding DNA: TGCGCCAGCAACGCAGGCCAGAATACAGATACGCAGTATTTT. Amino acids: CASNAGQNTDTQYF.

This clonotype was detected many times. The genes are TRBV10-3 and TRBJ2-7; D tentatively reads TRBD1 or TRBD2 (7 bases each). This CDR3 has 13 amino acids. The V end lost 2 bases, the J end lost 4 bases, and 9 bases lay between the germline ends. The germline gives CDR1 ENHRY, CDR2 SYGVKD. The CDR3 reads CAISEQGGYEQYF. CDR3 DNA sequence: TGTGCCATCAGTGAGCAGGGGGGGTACGAGCAGTACTTC.

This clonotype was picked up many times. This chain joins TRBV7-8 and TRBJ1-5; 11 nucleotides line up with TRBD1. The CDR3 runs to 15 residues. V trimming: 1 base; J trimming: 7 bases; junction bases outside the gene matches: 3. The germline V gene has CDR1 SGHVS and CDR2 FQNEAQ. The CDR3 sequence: CASSLVRTGGQPQHF. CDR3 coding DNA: TGTGCCAGCAGCTTAGTAAGGACAGGGGGCCAGCCCCAGCATTTT.

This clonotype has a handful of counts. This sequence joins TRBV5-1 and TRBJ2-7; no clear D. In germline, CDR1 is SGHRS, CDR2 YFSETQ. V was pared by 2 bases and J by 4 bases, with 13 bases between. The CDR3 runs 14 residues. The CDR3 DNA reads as TGCGCCAGCAGCTTATCAAAACCACCATACGAGCAGTACTTC. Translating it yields CASSLSKPPYEQYF.

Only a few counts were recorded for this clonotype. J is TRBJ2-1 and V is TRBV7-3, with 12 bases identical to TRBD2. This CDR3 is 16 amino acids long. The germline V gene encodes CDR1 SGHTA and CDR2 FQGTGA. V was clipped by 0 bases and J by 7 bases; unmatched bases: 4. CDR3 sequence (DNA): TGTGCCAGCAGCTTAACGACTAGCGGGAGTGTAAATGAGCAGTTCTTC. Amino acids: CASSLTTSGSVNEQFF.

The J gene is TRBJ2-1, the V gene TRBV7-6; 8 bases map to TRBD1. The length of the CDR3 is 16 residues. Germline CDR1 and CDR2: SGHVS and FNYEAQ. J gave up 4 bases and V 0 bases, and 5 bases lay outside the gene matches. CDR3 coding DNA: TGTGCCAGCAGCTTAGCACCACAGGGGGTGTACAATGAGCAGTTCTTC. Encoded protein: CASSLAPQGVYNEQFF.

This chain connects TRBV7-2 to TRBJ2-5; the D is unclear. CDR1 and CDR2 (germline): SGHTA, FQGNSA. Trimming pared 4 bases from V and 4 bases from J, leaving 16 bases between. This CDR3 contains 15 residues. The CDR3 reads CASSSWTRSRETQYF. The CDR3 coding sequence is TGTGCCAGCAGCTCTTGGACCCGGTCGAGAGAGACCCAGTACTTC.

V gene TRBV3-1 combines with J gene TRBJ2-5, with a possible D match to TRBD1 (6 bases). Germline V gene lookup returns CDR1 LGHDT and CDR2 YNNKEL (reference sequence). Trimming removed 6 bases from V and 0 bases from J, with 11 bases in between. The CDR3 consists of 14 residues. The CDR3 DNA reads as TGTGCCAGCAGACAGGGAAATTACCAAGAGACCCAGTACTTC. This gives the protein CASRQGNYQETQYF.

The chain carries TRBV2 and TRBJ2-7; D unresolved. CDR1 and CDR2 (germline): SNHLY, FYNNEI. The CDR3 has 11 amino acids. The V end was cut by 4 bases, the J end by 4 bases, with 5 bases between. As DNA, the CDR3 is TGTGCCAGCAGTGGGCGGTACGAGCAGTACTTC. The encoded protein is CASSGRYEQYF.

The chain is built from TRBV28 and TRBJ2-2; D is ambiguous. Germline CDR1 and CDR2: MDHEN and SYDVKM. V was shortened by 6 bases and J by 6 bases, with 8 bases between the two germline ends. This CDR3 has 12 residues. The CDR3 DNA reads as TGTGCCAGCAGGACCTCATCCGGGGAGCTGTTTTTT. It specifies CASRTSSGELFF.

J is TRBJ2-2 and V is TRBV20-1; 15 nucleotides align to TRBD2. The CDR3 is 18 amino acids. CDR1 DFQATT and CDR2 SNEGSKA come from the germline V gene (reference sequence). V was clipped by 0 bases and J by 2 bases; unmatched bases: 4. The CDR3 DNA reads TGCAGTGCTAGAGATTGGGGACTAGCGGGGGGTAACACCGGGGAGCTGTTTTTT. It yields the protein CSARDWGLAGGNTGELFF.

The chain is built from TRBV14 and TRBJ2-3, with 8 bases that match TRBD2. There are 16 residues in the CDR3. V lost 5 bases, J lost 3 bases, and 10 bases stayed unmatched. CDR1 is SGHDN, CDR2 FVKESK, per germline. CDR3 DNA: TGTGCCAGCAGCACCCGGCTACTAGCGGTAACAGATACGCAGTATTTT. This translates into CASSTRLLAVTDTQYF.